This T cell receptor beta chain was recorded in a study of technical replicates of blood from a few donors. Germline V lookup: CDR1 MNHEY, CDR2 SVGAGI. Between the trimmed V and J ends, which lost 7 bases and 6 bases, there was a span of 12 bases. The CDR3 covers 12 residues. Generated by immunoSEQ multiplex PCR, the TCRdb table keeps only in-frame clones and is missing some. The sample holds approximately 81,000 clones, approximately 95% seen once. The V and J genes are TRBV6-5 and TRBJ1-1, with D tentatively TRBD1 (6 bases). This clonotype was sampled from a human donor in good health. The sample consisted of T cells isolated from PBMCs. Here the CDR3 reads CASTEGGAEAFF. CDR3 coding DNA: TGTGCCAGCACTGAGGGGGGGGCTGAAGCTTTCTTT.